This T cell receptor beta chain was recovered during a study of memory CD4+ T cells and cytomegalovirus serostatus. Findings of the study overall: Of 150 to 200 reported CMV TCRbeta sequences, about 70 were found in memory CD4+ repertoires.

The sort gate was single viable CD3+CD4+CD8-CD45RO+ cells for memory CD4+ T cells. Of note for this clone: The antigen remains unidentified.

V dropped 6 bases and J dropped 4 bases, with 12 bases sitting between them. This CDR3 spans 13 amino acids. CDR1 is MNHNY, CDR2 SVGAGI, per germline (reference sequence). Clones were sequenced by immunoSEQ multiplex PCR, and TCRdb holds only the in-frame ones, with some missing. The data show 48,000 or so clones, 78% seen once. The sequence was obtained from an adult in good health and CMV-seronegative. Specimen: memory CD4+ T cells from blood. This chain joins TRBV6-6 and TRBJ1-2; D is perhaps TRBD1 (6 bases). As DNA, the CDR3 is TGTGCCAGCAGGCTCAGGGGATCCTATGGCTACACCTTC. This codes for CASRLRGSYGYTF.